This is a list of T cell receptor beta chains from one sample in a study of T cells in tumors after PD-1 blockade. Here immunoSEQ multiplex PCR was the method, and the copy in TCRdb shows in-frame clones only, minus some. Found here are around 50,000 clones, 79% of them singletons; the top ten hold 8.7%. The sample consisted of PBMCs, taken before anti-PD-1 therapy. These receptor sequences come from a human donor with advanced basal cell or squamous cell carcinoma (not recorded which). The CDR3 runs from the conserved cysteine through the conserved F or W. The D gene is left open where the match is weak. The listing skips clone size in some rows; elsewhere it reads once, few, many or a size class.

abundance: few; v_gene: TRBV29-1; d_gene: NA; j_gene: TRBJ1-1; CDR3nt: TGCAGCGTTGCGAGGACTGAAGCTTTCTTT; CDR3aa: CSVARTEAFF
abundance: NA; v_gene: TRBV6-1; d_gene: NA; j_gene: TRBJ1-5; CDR3nt: TGTGCCAGCAGTGAACAGGTGAATCAGCCCCAGCATTTT; CDR3aa: CASSEQVNQPQHF
abundance: once; v_gene: TRBV7-2; d_gene: TRBD1; j_gene: TRBJ2-7; CDR3nt: TGTGCCAGCAGCTCCAATGGACAGGGCGAGCAGTACTTC; CDR3aa: CASSSNGQGEQYF
abundance: few; v_gene: TRBV6-1; d_gene: NA; j_gene: TRBJ2-2; CDR3nt: TGTGCCAGCAGTGAAGCCGGTAGAAACACCGGGGAGCTGTTTTTT; CDR3aa: CASSEAGRNTGELFF
abundance: NA; v_gene: TRBV29-1; d_gene: TRBD1; j_gene: TRBJ2-7; CDR3nt: TGCAGCGTTTGCGGGACAGGGGCCTACGAGCAGTACTTC; CDR3aa: CSVCGTGAYEQYF
abundance: NA; v_gene: TRBV13; d_gene: TRBD2; j_gene: TRBJ2-3; CDR3nt: TGTGCCAGCAGCTTACGGAGCGGGGGGGGTATAGATACGCAGTATTTT; CDR3aa: CASSLRSGGGIDTQYF
abundance: NA; v_gene: TRBV6-5; d_gene: NA; j_gene: TRBJ1-1; CDR3nt: TGTGCCAGCACCCCGAGGGGGTCTTGGACTGAAGCTTTCTTT; CDR3aa: CASTPRGSWTEAFF
abundance: NA; v_gene: TRBV5-1; d_gene: NA; j_gene: TRBJ1-2; CDR3nt: TGCGCCAGCAGCCCGGGTGACACGTATGGCTACACCTTC; CDR3aa: CASSPGDTYGYTF
abundance: NA; v_gene: TRBV7-6; d_gene: TRBD2; j_gene: TRBJ2-1; CDR3nt: TGTGCCAGCAGCCTAGCCGGGGGGGGCCTCGTCTACAATGAGCAGTTCTTC; CDR3aa: CASSLAGGGLVYNEQFF
abundance: NA; v_gene: TRBV5-1; d_gene: NA; j_gene: TRBJ1-1; CDR3nt: TGCGCCAGCAGCTTGGGGGGTGATTCTGAAGCTTTCTTT; CDR3aa: CASSLGGDSEAFF
abundance: medium-sized; v_gene: TRBV7-9; d_gene: NA; j_gene: TRBJ1-1; CDR3nt: TGTGCCAGCAGCTTCCATGGAGCGGTGAACACTGAAGCTTTCTTT; CDR3aa: CASSFHGAVNTEAFF
abundance: once; v_gene: TRBV6-5; d_gene: NA; j_gene: TRBJ1-6; CDR3nt: TGTGCCAGCAGTTCGAGGAGAATAAATTCACCCCTCCACTTT; CDR3aa: CASSSRRINSPLHF
abundance: NA; v_gene: TRBV7-3; d_gene: TRBD1; j_gene: TRBJ1-1; CDR3nt: TGTGCCAGCAGTCGACAGGGGATCACTGAAGCTTTCTTT; CDR3aa: CASSRQGITEAFF
abundance: NA; v_gene: TRBV28; d_gene: TRBD2; j_gene: TRBJ2-1; CDR3nt: TGTGCCAGTAAGACTAGCGGGAGAGGCAATGAGCAGTTCTTC; CDR3aa: CASKTSGRGNEQFF
abundance: NA; v_gene: TRBV7-8; d_gene: TRBD1; j_gene: TRBJ1-2; CDR3nt: TGTGCCAGCAGCTCTAGCATAAAAGGACAGGGGATAACGTACTACACCTTC; CDR3aa: CASSSSIKGQGITYYTF
abundance: NA; v_gene: TRBV6-1; d_gene: NA; j_gene: TRBJ1-6; CDR3nt: TGTGCCAGCAGTGAATCGGTAGGGATCTATAATTCACCCCTCCACTTT; CDR3aa: CASSESVGIYNSPLHF
abundance: few; v_gene: TRBV20-1; d_gene: NA; j_gene: TRBJ2-4; CDR3nt: TGCAGTGCACTGGGGGACGACATTCAGTACTTC; CDR3aa: CSALGDDIQYF
abundance: NA; v_gene: TRBV6-1; d_gene: NA; j_gene: TRBJ2-7; CDR3nt: TGTGCCAGCAGTGAACCGACCTTCGCCGAGCAGTACTTC; CDR3aa: CASSEPTFAEQYF
abundance: NA; v_gene: TRBV28; d_gene: TRBD1; j_gene: TRBJ1-5; CDR3nt: TGTGCCAGCAGTTTCACAGGGGAAATCAAGCCCCAGCATTTT; CDR3aa: CASSFTGEIKPQHF
abundance: medium-sized; v_gene: TRBV6-4; d_gene: NA; j_gene: TRBJ1-1; CDR3nt: TGTGCCAGCACGGCGGGGGAAGGAGGTGAAGCTTTCTTT; CDR3aa: CASTAGEGGEAFF
abundance: medium-sized; v_gene: TRBV28; d_gene: NA; j_gene: TRBJ1-2; CDR3nt: TGTGCCAGCAGTTCAACTCGCCGGGACGGACCACTTTATGGCTACACCTTC; CDR3aa: CASSSTRRDGPLYGYTF
abundance: NA; v_gene: TRBV2; d_gene: NA; j_gene: TRBJ1-2; CDR3nt: TGTGCCAGCAGTGTTTCCAGTGGCTACACCTTC; CDR3aa: CASSVSSGYTF
abundance: NA; v_gene: TRBV27; d_gene: TRBD1; j_gene: TRBJ2-5; CDR3nt: TGTGCCAGCAGTAAACCGGGACAGGGGACCGAAGAGACCCAGTACTTC; CDR3aa: CASSKPGQGTEETQYF
abundance: NA; v_gene: TRBV19; d_gene: NA; j_gene: TRBJ2-3; CDR3nt: TGTGCCAGTACCCCAAAAAAGGACATAAGGGATACGCAGTATTTT; CDR3aa: CASTPKKDIRDTQYF
abundance: once; v_gene: TRBV7-9; d_gene: NA; j_gene: TRBJ2-5; CDR3nt: TGTGCCAGCAGCTTAAGGGGAGAGACCCAGTACTTC; CDR3aa: CASSLRGETQYF
abundance: NA; v_gene: TRBV7-9; d_gene: NA; j_gene: TRBJ2-6; CDR3nt: TGTGCCAGCAGCTCCCCCGGGGGGGCCAACGTCCTGACTTTC; CDR3aa: CASSSPGGANVLTF
abundance: NA; v_gene: TRBV3-1/TRBV3-2; d_gene: NA; j_gene: TRBJ1-5; CDR3nt: TGTGCCAGCAGCCATTCGGGGGGTAATCAGCCCCAGCATTTT; CDR3aa: CASSHSGGNQPQHF
abundance: few; v_gene: TRBV9; d_gene: NA; j_gene: TRBJ2-2; CDR3nt: TGTGCCAGCAGCGTCTTCACCGGGGAGCTGTTTTTT; CDR3aa: CASSVFTGELFF
abundance: NA; v_gene: TRBV7-2; d_gene: NA; j_gene: TRBJ2-5; CDR3nt: TGTGCCAGCAGCCCCCTTGGGGGGATCGAGACCCAGTACTTC; CDR3aa: CASSPLGGIETQYF